This T cell receptor beta chain was recorded in a study of regulatory and conventional T cells in RAG deficiency. Findings and limits, study-wide: Omenn syndrome and CID/AS patients had 80 to 100-fold fewer unique Treg TCR beta sequences, versus around 10-fold elsewhere. In Omenn syndrome, Treg and Tconv repertoires overlapped >75%. RAG-deficient patients showed markedly lower Shannon entropy and higher Simpson indices than control T-cell subsets.

Points on this clone: The antigen is undetermined.

Genomic DNA came from blood conventional CD4+ T cells gated CD25-low CD127-high. Generated by immunoSEQ multiplex PCR, the TCRdb table keeps only in-frame clones and is missing some. The sample lists some 23,000 clones, 85% to 95% occurring once. The V gene lost 3 bases and the J gene lost 0 bases, with 9 bases spanning the gap. Germline V gives CDR1 MDHEN, CDR2 SYDVKM. The CDR3 is made up of 15 amino acids. This sample also belongs to another study, concerning regulatory T cells. That report notes: The PCR used 52 TRBV and 13 TRBJ primers.

This sequence was found in a human donor in good health. Sequencing input: CD4+ T cells sorted from blood. This rearrangement joins TRBV28 to TRBJ1-3; TRBD1 might be the D (5 bases). CDR3 nucleotides: TGTGCCAGCAGTTTGGGGCTTATCTCTGGAAACACCATATATTTT. This encodes CASSLGLISGNTIYF.